This T cell receptor beta chain was obtained from a study of cytomegalovirus exposure and HLA in healthy donors. Study findings and constraints: In vitro, a few CMV-associated chains proved specific for CMV antigens. Altogether, some 160 TCR beta chains were recorded as cytomegalovirus-associated. Near-uniform donor sequencing depth was presumed by presence/absence analyses.

As to this clone: What it binds is not known. This CDR3 is also generated by other DNA sequences in the sample.

The PCR used 60 Vbeta and 13 Jbeta primers. Only in-frame clones appear in the TCRdb table, and some are missing; sequencing was by immunoSEQ multiplex PCR. Of about 82,000 clones in the sample, around 84% were seen once. The TCR comes from a man in his 70s in good health and CMV-seropositive. Sequencing input: PBMCs.

CDR3 loop: CASSLGQQETQYF. CDR3 sequence (DNA): TGTGCCAGCAGCCTGGGACAACAAGAGACCCAGTACTTC. The chain joins TRBV11-2 to TRBJ2-5; the D gene is possibly TRBD1 (6 bases). V lost 5 bases and J lost 2, with 9 bases in between. In germline, CDR1 is SGHAT, CDR2 FQNNGV. The CDR3 spans 13 residues. The full variable domain, in which reference TRBV11-2 and TRBJ2-5 provide the parts outside the CDR3, is EAGVAQSPRYKIIEKRQSVAFWCNPISGHATLYWYQQILGQGPKLLIQFQNNGVVDDSQLPKDRFSAERLKGVDSTLKIQPAKLEDSAVYLCASSLGQQETQYFGPGTRLLVL.